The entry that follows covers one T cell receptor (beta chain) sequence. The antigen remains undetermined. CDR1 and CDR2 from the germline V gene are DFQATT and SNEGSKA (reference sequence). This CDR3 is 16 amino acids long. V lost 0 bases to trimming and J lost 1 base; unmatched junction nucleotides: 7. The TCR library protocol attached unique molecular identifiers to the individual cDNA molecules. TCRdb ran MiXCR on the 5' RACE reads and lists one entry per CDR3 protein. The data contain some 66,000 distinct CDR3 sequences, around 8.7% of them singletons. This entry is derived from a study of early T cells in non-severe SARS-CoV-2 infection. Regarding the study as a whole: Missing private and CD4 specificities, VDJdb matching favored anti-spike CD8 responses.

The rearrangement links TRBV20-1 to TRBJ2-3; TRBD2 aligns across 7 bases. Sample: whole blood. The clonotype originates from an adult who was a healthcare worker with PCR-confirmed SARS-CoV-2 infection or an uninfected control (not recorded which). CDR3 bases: TGCAGTGCTAGAGATCGCGGGCTAGCGGGCACAGATACGCAGTATTTT. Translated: CSARDRGLAGTDTQYF.